This entry is about one T cell receptor (beta chain). Its antigen remains unknown. The data originate from a study of T-cell reconstitution after alpha-beta-depleted transplantation in children. Unique molecular identifiers were incorporated during preparation of the TCRbeta library. TCRdb re-called the PCR reads with MiXCR, one entry per CDR3 protein. The sample lists some 600,000 distinct CDR3 sequences; over 10% were seen once. The study's findings and limits: Once a year had passed after transplant, T-cell counts and diversity came mostly from newly produced T cells.

CDR3 length equals 14 residues. Per the germline V gene, CDR1 is MNHEY and CDR2 is SVGEGT. The germline V and J ends were trimmed by 10 bases and 6 bases, with 20 bases remaining between them. This specimen consisted of PBMCs, mostly from graft donor cells, obtained 360 days after TCRalphabeta/CD19-depleted stem cell transplant. This TCR was sampled from a male patient younger than 18 who had a stem cell transplant for acute myeloid leukemia, so the T cells may come from the graft donor. The chain combines TRBV6-2 or TRBV6-3 with TRBJ2-3; maybe TRBD2 (6 bases). The CDR3, as DNA: TGTGCCATCGTCCGGGACTCCAAAGCGGATACGCAGTATTTT. It encodes CAIVRDSKADTQYF.